One sample yielded the 23 T cell receptor beta chains listed below, sequenced in a study of monozygotic twins with inflammatory bowel disease. TCRdb reworked the 5' RACE reads into one entry per CDR3 protein, no DNA. The table lists about 160,000 distinct CDR3 sequences. Sequencing input: blood. These receptor sequences come from a human donor with ulcerative colitis or Crohn's disease, or a healthy co-twin of an affected twin (not recorded which).

The J gene is TRBJ2-7, the V gene TRBV15; TCRdb gives TRBD2 as the D gene, but with no DNA this cannot be confirmed. The CDR3 is 15 amino acids. Germline CDR1 reads LNHNV; CDR2 reads YYDKDF (reference sequence). The CDR3 loop is CATSRLGLADYEQYF. The complete variable domain, with remaining parts taken from reference TRBV15 and TRBJ2-7, reads DAMVIQNPRYQVTQFGKPVTLSCSQTLNHNVMYWYQQKSSQAPKLLFHYYDKDFNNEADTPDNFQSRRPNTSFCFLDIRSPGLGDTAMYLCATSRLGLADYEQYFGPGTRLTVT.

The chain employs TRBV12-3 or TRBV12-4 and TRBJ2-5; without DNA, the TCRdb call of TRBD1 cannot be checked. This CDR3 contains 13 residues. The CDR3 sequence: CASTGRGQETQYF.

V usage is TRBV27 and J usage is TRBJ2-1; TCRdb outputs TRBD2, but without DNA this stays unchecked. The CDR3 consists of 14 residues. Germline-derived CDR1 and CDR2 are MNHEY and SMNVEV (reference sequence). CDR3 sequence: CASRPRGSPNEQFF.

This rearrangement joins TRBV9 to TRBJ2-3; TCRdb outputs TRBD1, but without DNA this stays unchecked. CDR3 length: 17 amino acids. Germline V gene lookup returns CDR1 SGDLS and CDR2 YYNGEE. CDR3 sequence reads: CASSFGLGQGSTDTQYF. The full variable domain, with the rest looked up from reference TRBV9 and TRBJ2-3, is DSGVTQTPKHLITATGQRVTLRCSPRSGDLSVYWYQQSLDQGLQFLIQYYNGEERAKGNILERFSAQQFPDLHSELNLSSLELGDSALYFCASSFGLGQGSTDTQYFGPGTRLTVL.

The chain has TRBV7-9 and TRBJ1-2; TCRdb selects TRBD1, and the lack of DNA leaves this call unchecked. Germline loops: CDR1 SEHNR, CDR2 FQNEAQ (reference sequence). The CDR3 loop spans 13 amino acids. CDR3 protein: CASSPVGGYGYTF.

The chain combines TRBV5-4 with TRBJ2-1; TCRdb proposes TRBD1, but this gene call is untestable without DNA. Germline V CDR1 and CDR2: SGHNT, YYREEE (reference sequence). The CDR3 extends over 14 amino acids. CDR3 protein: CASSRQDAYNEQFF.

This sequence joins TRBV25-1 and TRBJ2-1. The CDR3 is 16 residues long. The germline V gene encodes CDR1 MGHDK and CDR2 SYGVNS. The CDR3 loop reads CASSEYRGGLYNEQFF. Full variable domain (remainder filled in from reference TRBV25-1 and TRBJ2-1): EADIYQTPRYLVIGTGKKITLECSQTMGHDKMYWYQQDPGMELHLIHYSYGVNSTEKGDLSSESTVSRIRTEHFPLTLESARPSHTSQYLCASSEYRGGLYNEQFFGPGTRLTVL.

This chain connects TRBV12-3 or TRBV12-4 to TRBJ1-1. CDR3 length: 12 residues. CDR3: CASTVGIKAAFF.

The V and J genes are TRBV6-5 and TRBJ2-7; the TCRdb D gene call, TRBD1, has no DNA to confirm it. This CDR3 region has 19 residues. Germline V gene sequence: CDR1 MNHEY, CDR2 SVGAGI. CDR3 in amino acids: CASSLILPSPGQGTLGQYF.

The chain is built from TRBV7-2 and TRBJ2-7. This CDR3 spans 14 amino acids. The germline V gene encodes CDR1 SGHTA and CDR2 FQGNSA. The CDR3 sequence: CASSTTHPPYEQYF.

The chain couples TRBV18 to TRBJ1-2; checking the TCRdb D call of TRBD1 is not possible without DNA. The CDR3 consists of 15 residues. Germline values: CDR1 KGHSH, CDR2 LQKENI. This chain's CDR3 is CASSPLTGVGYGYTF.

V usage is TRBV7-3 and J usage is TRBJ2-2. The CDR3 extends over 15 amino acids. From germline, CDR1 is SGHTA and CDR2 FQGTGA. CDR3 protein: CASSSQDTNTGELFF. The full variable domain, its missing parts supplied by reference TRBV7-3 and TRBJ2-2, is GAGVSQTPSNKVTEKGKYVELRCDPISGHTALYWYRQSLGQGPEFLIYFQGTGAADDSGLPNDRFFAVRPEGSVSTLKIQRTERGDSAVYLCASSSQDTNTGELFFGEGSRLTVL.

The chain employs TRBV20-1 and TRBJ1-1. This CDR3 region has 14 residues. Germline-derived CDR1 and CDR2 are DFQATT and SNEGSKA (reference sequence). The CDR3 sequence is CSARRRTPNTEAFF.

The chain employs TRBV7-2 and TRBJ2-7. Germline CDR1 and CDR2: SGHTA and FQGNSA. The CDR3 contains 14 residues. The CDR3 reads CASSLEWGSDEQYF.

Here the CDR3 reads CASSLGLAKGETQYF. This chain links TRBV11-3 with TRBJ2-5; the D gene TCRdb calls, TRBD2, cannot be checked with no DNA. The V gene's germline CDR1 is SGHNT and CDR2 YENEEA. The CDR3 runs 15 residues.

The chain has TRBV24-1 and TRBJ2-1; TCRdb's D gene call, TRBD1, goes unchecked for lack of DNA. This CDR3 is built from 15 residues. CDR1 is KGHDR and CDR2 is SFDVKD in the germline V gene. CDR3 residues: CATPQGQSSYNEQFF.

V gene TRBV4-3 combines with J gene TRBJ2-2; TCRdb's D call, TRBD2, is unchecked because there is no DNA. The CDR3 spans 14 residues. From germline, CDR1 is LGHNA and CDR2 YSLEER. The CDR3 sequence: CASSQEGGGGELFF.

CDR3 sequence: CASSLVSGGPYEQYF. V usage is TRBV5-1 and J usage is TRBJ2-7; TCRdb's D call, TRBD2, is unchecked because there is no DNA. Germline CDR1 reads SGHRS; CDR2 reads YFSETQ. This CDR3 is 15 amino acids long.

J is TRBJ2-7 and V is TRBV10-3; TCRdb designates TRBD1, a call that cannot be tested without DNA. The CDR3 spans 16 residues. CDR1 is ENHRY, CDR2 SYGVKD, per germline. The CDR3 reads CAISAPGGTGTYEQYF.

The chain recombines TRBV12-3 or TRBV12-4 with TRBJ2-7. This CDR3 has 14 amino acids. The CDR3 is CASSPLVGAYEQYF.

The CDR3 spells CASSLGIREAFF. This rearrangement joins TRBV11-2 to TRBJ1-1. This CDR3 has 12 amino acids. Germline V gives CDR1 SGHAT, CDR2 FQNNGV.

The V gene is TRBV11-2, the J gene TRBJ2-5; TCRdb calls TRBD2, which cannot be checked without DNA. Germline CDR1 is SGHAT and CDR2 is FQNNGV. This CDR3 contains 13 residues. The CDR3 reads CASSLGREETQYF. Combining the CDR3 with reference TRBV11-2 and TRBJ2-5 gives the whole variable domain EAGVAQSPRYKIIEKRQSVAFWCNPISGHATLYWYQQILGQGPKLLIQFQNNGVVDDSQLPKDRFSAERLKGVDSTLKIQPAKLEDSAVYLCASSLGREETQYFGPGTRLLVL.

This chain uses TRBV13 with TRBJ2-7; TCRdb's D call, TRBD1, is unchecked because there is no DNA. The CDR3 is 15 residues long. Germline-derived CDR1 and CDR2 are PRHDT and FYEKMQ (reference sequence). The CDR3 sequence is CASSLGTGNSYEQYF.